The 14 T cell receptor beta chains in this list originate from one sample, sequenced in a study of somatic mutations in T cells in chronic GVHD. Repertoires were generated with immunoSEQ multiplex PCR, while TCRdb's copy carries only in-frame clones and drops some. The table lists some 13,000 clones, roughly three quarters of them singletons. Sequencing was performed on Vbeta20-negative CD4+ T cells from blood. All receptors come from a male patient aged 50 to 59 with chronic graft-versus-host disease. Part of the T cells may come from the graft donor.

This sequence joins TRBV9 and TRBJ2-7; 9 bases agree with TRBD2. The CDR3 spans 15 residues. J lost 2 bases, V lost 0 bases, and 3 bases had no gene match. The V gene's germline CDR1 is SGDLS and CDR2 YYNGEE. The CDR3 sequence is CASSVEAGGPYEQYF. In DNA form, the CDR3 reads TGTGCCAGCAGCGTAGAAGCGGGAGGTCCCTACGAGCAGTACTTC.

The V call is TRBV29-1, the J call TRBJ1-1; a possible D gene is TRBD1 (5 bases). CDR1 SQVTM and CDR2 ANQGSEA come from the germline V gene. The CDR3 is made up of 14 amino acids. V dropped 1 base and J dropped 4 bases, with 13 bases sitting between them. The CDR3 bases are TGCAGCGTTGAAGTTAAGGGGCACGGCACTGAAGCTTTCTTT. It is translated as CSVEVKGHGTEAFF.

As concerns this clone: At one of its ends the junction is not consistent with the germline gene, which may arise from a read error. The V and J genes are TRBV7-7 and TRBJ2-2; D gene unclear. The CDR3 runs 13 residues. Germline assignment: CDR1 SSHAT and CDR2 FNYEAQ (reference sequence). CDR3 sequence: CASSLEPGGELFF. CDR3 in DNA: TGTGCTAGCAGCTTAGAGCCAGGCGGGGAGCTGTTTTTT. Full variable domain (rest looked up from reference TRBV7-7 and TRBJ2-2): GAGVSQSPRYKVTKRGQDVTLRCDPISSHATLYWYQQALGQGPEFLTYFNYEAQPDKSGLPSDRFSAERPEGSISTLTIQRTEQRDSAMYRCASSLEPGGELFFGEGSRLTVL.

This chain uses TRBV2 with TRBJ1-6; D gene uncertain. Germline CDR1 and CDR2: SNHLY and FYNNEI. CDR3 length: 16 residues. The V end lost 6 bases, the J end lost 7 bases, and 19 bases lay between the germline ends. CDR3 sequence reads: CASSRGSGTNNSPLHF. The CDR3 nucleotides read TGTGCCAGCAGCCGAGGGTCGGGTACTAACAATTCACCCCTCCACTTT.

The chain is built from TRBV7-2 and TRBJ2-5, with a weak D call TRBD2 (7 bases). CDR3 length equals 15 residues. The ends were cut back, 0 bases at V and 4 bases at J, with 12 bases in the middle. Looked up from germline, CDR1 is SGHTA and CDR2 is FQGNSA. The CDR3 DNA is TGTGCCAGCAGCTTAGCGGGGGGGGCATTAGAGACCCAGTACTTC. It yields the protein CASSLAGGALETQYF.

The chain combines TRBV11-1 with TRBJ1-2, with D tentatively TRBD1 (6 bases). V lost 2 bases to trimming and J lost 4 bases, with 11 bases between them. Germline CDR1 is SGHAT and CDR2 is FQDESV (reference sequence). There are 14 residues in the CDR3. As DNA, the CDR3 is TGTGCCAGCAGCTTAACAACAGGGCTCTATGGCTACACCTTC. Protein sequence: CASSLTTGLYGYTF.

This chain joins TRBV19 and TRBJ2-2; the D gene is possibly TRBD1 (6 bases). CDR3 size: 14 residues. The V end lost 6 bases, the J end lost 4 bases, and 12 bases lay between the germline ends. Per the germline V gene, CDR1 is LNHDA and CDR2 is SQIVND (reference sequence). The CDR3 region is CASSHRVGTGELFF. In nucleotides, the CDR3 is TGTGCCAGTAGCCACAGGGTCGGCACCGGGGAGCTGTTTTTT.

Only one count was recorded for this clone. The rearrangement links TRBV27 to TRBJ2-2, with D perhaps matching TRBD1 (6 bases). CDR3 length: 17 amino acids. Trimming removed 6 bases from V and 4 bases from J, with 21 bases in between. Germline CDR1 MNHEY, CDR2 SMNVEV (reference sequence). The CDR3 DNA is TGTGCCAGCAGACCCTATTTGTTGGGGGCGGGCACCGGGGAGCTGTTTTTT. Its translation is CASRPYLLGAGTGELFF.

The chain couples TRBV10-3 to TRBJ2-1; 10 positions match TRBD1. The CDR3 loop spans 14 amino acids. CDR1 is ENHRY, CDR2 SYGVKD, per germline. Trimming removed 11 bases from V and 5 bases from J; junction bases left unmatched: 9. CDR3 nucleotides: TGTGCCGTGGACCGGGACAGGGGTAACAATGAGCAGTTCTTC. Protein sequence: CAVDRDRGNNEQFF.

V gene TRBV7-2 combines with J gene TRBJ2-2; perhaps TRBD2 as D (6 bases). The ends were cut back, 5 bases at V and 2 bases at J, with 15 bases in the middle. Germline V gene lookup returns CDR1 SGHTA and CDR2 FQGNSA. The CDR3 totals 16 residues. CDR3 in DNA: TGTGCCAGCAGCATTAGCCCCGGGGGAAACACCGGGGAGCTGTTTTTT. Translated, it gives CASSISPGGNTGELFF. The full variable domain, with the rest looked up from reference TRBV7-2 and TRBJ2-2, is GAGVSQSPSNKVTEKGKDVELRCDPISGHTALYWYRQSLGQGLEFLIYFQGNSAPDKSGLPSDRFSAERTGGSVSTLTIQRTQQEDSAVYLCASSISPGGNTGELFFGEGSRLTVL.

The chain recombines TRBV5-4 with TRBJ2-1, with 12 bases matching TRBD2. Germline V lookup: CDR1 SGHNT, CDR2 YYREEE (reference sequence). The V gene end was trimmed by 4 bases and the J gene end by 15 bases; junction bases not matched to a gene: 14. The CDR3 length is 15 residues. This chain's CDR3 is CASSPPGLAGHLGFF. The CDR3, as DNA: TGTGCCAGCAGCCCACCGGGACTAGCGGGCCACCTTGGGTTCTTC.

V usage is TRBV13 and J usage is TRBJ2-3; 9 bases match TRBD2. Germline V gives CDR1 PRHDT, CDR2 FYEKMQ (reference sequence). J was trimmed by 7 bases and V by 6 bases; bases with no gene match: 11. The CDR3 has 15 residues. The CDR3 DNA is TGTGCCAGCAGTCCTCAGGGCGGGGGGGCCAATACGCAGTATTTT. It specifies CASSPQGGGANTQYF.

V gene TRBV9 combines with J gene TRBJ2-1; D is unclear. V lost 6 bases and J lost 2, with 15 bases in between. Germline CDR1 reads SGDLS; CDR2 reads YYNGEE. The CDR3 runs 15 residues. The CDR3 reads CASTARDFAYNEQFF. CDR3 nucleotide sequence: TGTGCCAGCACCGCGCGCGATTTTGCCTACAATGAGCAGTTCTTC.

The chain recombines TRBV6-5 with TRBJ1-3, with D uncertain. Per the germline V gene, CDR1 is MNHEY and CDR2 is SVGAGI. This CDR3 contains 15 residues. V was clipped by 7 bases and J by 0 bases, with 13 bases between them. The CDR3 sequence: CASTQDLSSGNTIYF. In nucleotides, the CDR3 is TGTGCCAGCACCCAAGATCTCAGCTCTGGAAACACCATATATTTT.